These 5 T cell receptor beta chains were all obtained from the same sample, sequenced in a study of blood T cells in healthy people across ages. Primed by a sample-barcoded 5' primer and a J-beta primer mix, a second PCR proceeded for about 7 to 11 cycles. TCRdb re-called the 5' RACE reads through MiXCR, storing one row per CDR3 protein. The table includes hundreds of thousands of distinct CDR3 sequences, approximately 60% detected once. The sequenced material came from blood. The receptor set was obtained from a man aged 40-55 years in good health.

The chain couples TRBV6-5 to TRBJ1-6; possibly TRBD1 for D (5 bases). The CDR3 has 15 amino acids. The V end was cut by 6 bases, the J end by 0 bases, with 9 bases between. Germline V lookup: CDR1 MNHEY, CDR2 SVGAGI. CDR3 sequence: CASRRGGSYNSPLHF. In nucleotides, the CDR3 is TGTGCCAGCAGACGCGGGGGCTCCTATAATTCACCCCTCCACTTT.

This chain links TRBV25-1 with TRBJ2-5; 10 bases align to TRBD2. Germline CDR1 and CDR2: MGHDK and SYGVNS. The CDR3 loop spans 14 amino acids. The V and J ends lost 2 bases and 10 bases, in that order; junction bases with no gene match: 7. The CDR3 nucleotides are TGTGCCAGCAGTGAAGCAGCGGGAGGGCCCGACCAGTACTTC. Protein sequence: CASSEAAGGPDQYF.

The chain couples TRBV6-6 to TRBJ2-7; the D is unclear. The ends were cut back, 6 bases at V and 3 bases at J, with 15 bases in the middle. Germline V gene sequence: CDR1 MNHNY, CDR2 SVGAGI (reference sequence). The CDR3 consists of 14 residues. CDR3 region: CASSRTSDGYEQYF. The CDR3 DNA follows: TGTGCCAGCAGCCGGACCTCGGACGGCTACGAGCAGTACTTC.

This rearrangement joins TRBV4-3 to TRBJ2-1, with 8 nucleotides matching TRBD1. The germline V gene has CDR1 LGHNA and CDR2 YSLEER. The CDR3 is 16 amino acids. The ends lost 1 base at V and 5 bases at J; junction bases unmatched: 7. The CDR3 DNA follows: TGCGCCAGCAGCCAAGTTGTCGGACAGGGACACAATGAGCAGTTCTTC. Protein sequence: CASSQVVGQGHNEQFF.

The CDR3 nucleotides are TGTGCCAGCAGCCAAGAGTGGGGGGCAAAGACCGGGGAGCTGTTTTTT. As protein: CASSQEWGAKTGELFF. The rearrangement joins TRBV4-2 to TRBJ2-2; D is tentatively TRBD1 or TRBD2 (6 bases each). The V end was cut by 0 bases, the J end by 5 bases, with 13 bases between. The germline CDR1 and CDR2 sequences are LGHNA and YNFKEQ. The CDR3 covers 16 residues.